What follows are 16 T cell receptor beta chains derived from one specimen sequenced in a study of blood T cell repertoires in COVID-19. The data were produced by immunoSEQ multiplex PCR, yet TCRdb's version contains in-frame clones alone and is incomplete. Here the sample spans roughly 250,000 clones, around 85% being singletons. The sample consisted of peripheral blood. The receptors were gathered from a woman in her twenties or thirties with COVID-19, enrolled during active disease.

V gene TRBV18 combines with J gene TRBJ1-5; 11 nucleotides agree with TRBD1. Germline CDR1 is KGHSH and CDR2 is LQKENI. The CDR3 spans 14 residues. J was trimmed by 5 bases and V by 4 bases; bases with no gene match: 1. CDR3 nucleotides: TGTGCCAGCTCACGGGACAGGGGGGATCAGCCCCAGCATTTT. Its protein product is CASSRDRGDQPQHF.

The CDR3 DNA is TGCGCCAGTATGCCAGTGACAGGCGGCATTACTGAAGCTTTCTTT. It is translated as CASMPVTGGITEAFF. The V call is TRBV5-1, the J call TRBJ1-1; possibly TRBD1 for D (6 bases). This CDR3 comprises 15 residues. Trimming stripped 8 bases from V and 5 bases from J, with 22 bases between. Germline V lookup: CDR1 SGHRS, CDR2 YFSETQ.

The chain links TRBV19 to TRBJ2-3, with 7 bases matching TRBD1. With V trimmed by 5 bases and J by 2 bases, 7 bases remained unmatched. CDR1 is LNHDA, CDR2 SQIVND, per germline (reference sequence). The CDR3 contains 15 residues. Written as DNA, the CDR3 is TGTGCCAGTAGTGTGGGGACAGTCGACACAGATACGCAGTATTTT. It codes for CASSVGTVDTDTQYF. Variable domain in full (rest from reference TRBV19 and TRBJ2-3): DGGITQSPKYLFRKEGQNVTLSCEQNLNHDAMYWYRQDPGQGLRLIYYSQIVNDFQKGDIAEGYSVSREKKESFPLTVTSAQKNPTAFYLCASSVGTVDTDTQYFGPGTRLTVL.

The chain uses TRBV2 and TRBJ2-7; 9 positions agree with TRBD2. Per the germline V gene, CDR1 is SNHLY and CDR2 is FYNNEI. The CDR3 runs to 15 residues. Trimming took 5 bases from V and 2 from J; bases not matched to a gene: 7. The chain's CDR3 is CASSLAAGGTYEQYF. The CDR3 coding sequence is TGTGCCAGCAGTTTAGCTGCGGGGGGGACCTACGAGCAGTACTTC. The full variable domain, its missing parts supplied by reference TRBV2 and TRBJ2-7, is EPEVTQTPSHQVTQMGQEVILRCVPISNHLYFYWYRQILGQKVEFLVSFYNNEISEKSEIFDDQFSVERPDGSNFTLKIRSTKLEDSAMYFCASSLAAGGTYEQYFGPGTRLTVT.

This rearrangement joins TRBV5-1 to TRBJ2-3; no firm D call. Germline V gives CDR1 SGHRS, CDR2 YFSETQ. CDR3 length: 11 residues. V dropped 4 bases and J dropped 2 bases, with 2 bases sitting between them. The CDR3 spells CASSLTDTQYF. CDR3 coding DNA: TGCGCCAGCAGCCTCACAGATACGCAGTATTTT. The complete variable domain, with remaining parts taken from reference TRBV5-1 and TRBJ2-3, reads KAGVTQTPRYLIKTRGQQVTLSCSPISGHRSVSWYQQTPGQGLQFLFEYFSETQRNKGNFPGRFSGRQFSNSRSEMNVSTLELGDSALYLCASSLTDTQYFGPGTRLTVL.

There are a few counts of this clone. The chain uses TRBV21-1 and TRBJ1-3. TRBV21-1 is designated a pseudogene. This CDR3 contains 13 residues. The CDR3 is CAAGGARGNTIYF. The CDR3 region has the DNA TGTGCCGCCGGGGGGGCGCGCGGAAACACCATATATTTT.

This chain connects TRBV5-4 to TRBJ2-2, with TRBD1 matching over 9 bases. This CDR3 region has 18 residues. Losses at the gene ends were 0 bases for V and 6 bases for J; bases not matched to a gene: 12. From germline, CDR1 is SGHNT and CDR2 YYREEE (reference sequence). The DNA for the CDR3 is TGTGCCAGCAGCTTGGCGCGGGACAGGGAGGTAGCCTCCGGGGAGCTGTTTTTT. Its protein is CASSLARDREVASGELFF.

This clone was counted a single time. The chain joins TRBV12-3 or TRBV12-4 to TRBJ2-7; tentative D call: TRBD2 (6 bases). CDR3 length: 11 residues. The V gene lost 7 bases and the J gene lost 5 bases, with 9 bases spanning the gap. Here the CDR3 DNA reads TGTGCCAGCAAATCGGGGGACGAGCAGTACTTC. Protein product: CASKSGDEQYF.

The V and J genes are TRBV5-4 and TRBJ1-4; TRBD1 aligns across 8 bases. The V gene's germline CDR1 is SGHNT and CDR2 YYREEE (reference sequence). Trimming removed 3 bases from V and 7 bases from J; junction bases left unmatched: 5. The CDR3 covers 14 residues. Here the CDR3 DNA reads TGTGCCAGCAGCTCGGCAGGGGGCATTGAAAAACTGTTTTTT. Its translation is CASSSAGGIEKLFF.

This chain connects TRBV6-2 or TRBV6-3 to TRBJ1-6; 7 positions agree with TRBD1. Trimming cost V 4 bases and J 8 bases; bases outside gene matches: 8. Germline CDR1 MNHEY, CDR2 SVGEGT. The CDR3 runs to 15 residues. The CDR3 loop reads CASSFLRDRHSPLHF. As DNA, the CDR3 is TGTGCCAGCAGTTTCCTCCGGGACAGACATTCACCCCTCCACTTT.

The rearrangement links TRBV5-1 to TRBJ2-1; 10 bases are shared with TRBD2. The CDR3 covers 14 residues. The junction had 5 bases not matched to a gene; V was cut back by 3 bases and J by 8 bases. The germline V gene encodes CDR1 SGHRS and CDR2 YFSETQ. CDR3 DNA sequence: TGCGCCAGCAGCTATAGCGGGGGGTTTGATGAGCAGTTCTTC. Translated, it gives CASSYSGGFDEQFF. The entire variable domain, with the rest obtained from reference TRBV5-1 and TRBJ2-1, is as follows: KAGVTQTPRYLIKTRGQQVTLSCSPISGHRSVSWYQQTPGQGLQFLFEYFSETQRNKGNFPGRFSGRQFSNSRSEMNVSTLELGDSALYLCASSYSGGFDEQFFGPGTRLTVL.

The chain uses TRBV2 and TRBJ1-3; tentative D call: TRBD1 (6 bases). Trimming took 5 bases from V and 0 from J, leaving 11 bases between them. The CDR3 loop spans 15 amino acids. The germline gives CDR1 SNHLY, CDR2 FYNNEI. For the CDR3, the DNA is TGTGCCAGCAGTAGAACAGGGATCTCTGGAAACACCATATATTTT. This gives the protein CASSRTGISGNTIYF. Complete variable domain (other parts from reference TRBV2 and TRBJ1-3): EPEVTQTPSHQVTQMGQEVILRCVPISNHLYFYWYRQILGQKVEFLVSFYNNEISEKSEIFDDQFSVERPDGSNFTLKIRSTKLEDSAMYFCASSRTGISGNTIYFGEGSWLTVV.

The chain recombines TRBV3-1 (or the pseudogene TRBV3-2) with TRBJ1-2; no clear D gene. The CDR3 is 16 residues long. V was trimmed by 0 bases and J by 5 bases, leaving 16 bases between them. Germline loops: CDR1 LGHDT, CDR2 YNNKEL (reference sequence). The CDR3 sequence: CASSQEPAGYRYGYTF. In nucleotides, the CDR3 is TGTGCCAGCAGCCAAGAGCCGGCGGGGTATCGGTATGGCTACACCTTC.

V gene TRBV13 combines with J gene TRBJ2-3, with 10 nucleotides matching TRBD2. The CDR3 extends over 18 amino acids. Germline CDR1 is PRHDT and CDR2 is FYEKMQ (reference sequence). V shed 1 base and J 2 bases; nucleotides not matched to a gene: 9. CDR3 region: CASSLVPYSGGSTDTQYF. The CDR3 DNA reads TGTGCCAGCAGCTTAGTTCCGTATAGCGGGGGGTCCACAGATACGCAGTATTTT.

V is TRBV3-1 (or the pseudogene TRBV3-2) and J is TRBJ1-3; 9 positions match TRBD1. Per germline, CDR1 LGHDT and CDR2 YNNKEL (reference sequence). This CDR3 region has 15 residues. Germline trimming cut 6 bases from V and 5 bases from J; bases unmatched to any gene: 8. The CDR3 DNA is TGTGCCAGCAGGGGGACAGGGAGAGGAAGAAACACCATATATTTT. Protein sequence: CASRGTGRGRNTIYF.

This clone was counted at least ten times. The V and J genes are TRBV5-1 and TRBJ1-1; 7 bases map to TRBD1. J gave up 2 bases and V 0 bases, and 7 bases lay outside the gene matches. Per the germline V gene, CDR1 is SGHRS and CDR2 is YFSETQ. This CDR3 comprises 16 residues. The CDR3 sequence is CASSLGHRDRNTEAFF. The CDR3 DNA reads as TGCGCCAGCAGCTTGGGCCACCGGGACAGAAACACTGAAGCTTTCTTT.